This paragraph reports one TCR beta chain. These data are taken from a study of cytomegalovirus exposure and HLA in healthy donors. The ends were cut back, 4 bases at V and 2 bases at J, with 15 bases in the middle. Germline CDR1 and CDR2: SGHNT and YYREEE (reference sequence). The CDR3 runs to 15 residues. PCR used 60 Vbeta primers and 13 Jbeta primers. Data came from immunoSEQ multiplex PCR; TCRdb stores just in-frame clones and leaves some out. The repertoire consists of 150,000 to 170,000 clones, with roughly three quarters occurring once and the leading ten covering over 6%. The rearrangement links TRBV5-4 to TRBJ1-1; a possible D gene is TRBD1 (6 bases). Sequencing was carried out using PBMCs. This clonotype was sampled from a man aged 25-40 years in good health and CMV-seropositive. This chain's CDR3 is CASSLGQLGNTEAFF. CDR3 DNA sequence: TGTGCCAGCAGCCTAGGACAGCTTGGTAACACTGAAGCTTTCTTT. The variable domain in full, with the rest retrieved from reference TRBV5-4 and TRBJ1-1, is ETGVTQSPTHLIKTRGQQVTLRCSSQSGHNTVSWYQQALGQGPQFIFQYYREEENGRGNFPPRFSGLQFPNYSSELNVNALELDDSALYLCASSLGQLGNTEAFFGQGTRLTVV.